This T cell receptor (beta chain) came from a study of T-cell reconstitution after alpha-beta-depleted transplantation in children. In its sample, this clonotype was seen many times. The TCRbeta library incorporated unique molecular identifiers. Via MiXCR, TCRdb re-called the PCR reads, giving one row per CDR3 protein. The data show about 300,000 distinct CDR3 sequences, 10% seen once. This clonotype originated in a boy in the first two years of life with acute myeloid leukemia, due to receive a stem cell transplant. The source material was PBMCs, sampled before TCRalphabeta/CD19-depleted stem cell transplant.

Written as DNA, the CDR3 is TGTGCCAGCAGGGTCGGACAGAACACCGGGGAGCTGTTTTTT. This translates into CASRVGQNTGELFF. The rearrangement links TRBV7-3 to TRBJ2-2; maybe TRBD1 (5 bases). This CDR3 has 14 amino acids. Germline V gene lookup returns CDR1 SGHTA and CDR2 FQGTGA. The V and J ends lost 6 bases and 1 base respectively, with 9 bases between them.